Following are 17 T cell receptor beta chains from one sample sequenced in a study of early T cells in non-severe SARS-CoV-2 infection. Using its own MiXCR run on the 5' RACE reads, TCRdb lists one record per CDR3 protein. The sample has around 72,000 distinct CDR3 sequences, around 10% seen once. Sequenced material: whole blood, taken at baseline. The receptor source for this set is an adult who was a healthcare worker with PCR-confirmed SARS-CoV-2 infection or an uninfected control (not recorded which).

The chain is built from TRBV7-9 and TRBJ2-7; D is perhaps TRBD1 (5 bases). Per germline, CDR1 SEHNR and CDR2 FQNEAQ (reference sequence). Trimming took 3 bases from V and 2 from J, leaving 17 bases between them. This CDR3 is built from 16 residues. DNA of the CDR3: TGTGCCAGCAGCTTCAGTTTAGGGGCAGGGCCCTACGAGCAGTACTTC. It specifies CASSFSLGAGPYEQYF.

This clonotype was counted only a few times. This chain joins TRBV5-5 and TRBJ1-5; a possible D gene is TRBD1 (5 bases). This CDR3 has 13 amino acids. The germline V and J ends were trimmed by 1 base and 5 bases, with 7 bases remaining between them. CDR1 SGHKS and CDR2 YYEKEE come from the germline V gene (reference sequence). DNA for the CDR3: TGTGCCAGCAGCTTGATCAGGGATCAGCCCCAGCATTTT. Translating it yields CASSLIRDQPQHF.

This rearrangement joins TRBV6-2 or TRBV6-3 to TRBJ2-7; TRBD1 matches at 8 bases. Germline values: CDR1 MNHEY, CDR2 SVGEGT. Trimming cost V 4 bases and J 4 bases; bases outside gene matches: 3. CDR3 length: 13 amino acids. The CDR3 region is CASSWDRLYEQYF. The CDR3, as DNA: TGTGCCAGCAGTTGGGACAGGCTTTACGAGCAGTACTTC.

Only a few counts were recorded for this clonotype. The V call is TRBV3-1, the J call TRBJ2-3; the D is unclear. The CDR3 is made up of 16 amino acids. Trimming cost V 4 bases and J 6 bases, with 20 bases left between them. Germline values: CDR1 LGHDT, CDR2 YNNKEL (reference sequence). This CDR3 is CASSPHSDPRTDTQYF. As DNA, the CDR3 is TGTGCCAGCAGCCCCCACTCGGACCCTCGAACCGATACGCAGTATTTT.

V is TRBV14 and J is TRBJ2-4; tentative D call: TRBD1 (5 bases). There are 12 residues in the CDR3. CDR1 is SGHDN, CDR2 FVKESK, per germline. With 1 base removed from V and 9 bases from J, the gap between germline ends came to 7 bases. The CDR3 sequence is CASSQGQSIQYF. CDR3 in DNA: TGTGCCAGCAGCCAAGGACAGTCCATTCAGTACTTC.

The chain uses TRBV18 and TRBJ2-1, with D uncertain. Germline values: CDR1 KGHSH, CDR2 LQKENI. Trimming removed 2 bases from V and 7 bases from J, with 15 bases in between. This CDR3 spans 15 amino acids. This chain's CDR3 is CASSPGQTLRNEQFF. The DNA for the CDR3 is TGTGCCAGCTCACCAGGTCAGACCCTTAGGAATGAGCAGTTCTTC.

This rearrangement joins TRBV2 to TRBJ2-7; D possibly corresponds to TRBD2 (6 bases). Germline lookup yields CDR1 SNHLY and CDR2 FYNNEI. This CDR3 spans 13 amino acids. V dropped 8 bases and J dropped 3 bases, with 14 bases sitting between them. CDR3 DNA sequence: TGTGCCAGCGGCCCGGAGGACTACTACGAGCAGTACTTC. The encoded protein is CASGPEDYYEQYF.

Ten or more counts support this clonotype. The V call is TRBV7-2, the J call TRBJ1-1; no clear D. Germline V CDR1 and CDR2: SGHTA, FQGNSA. Deletions cut 5 bases from V and 0 bases from J, with 19 bases between. The CDR3 consists of 17 residues. Here the CDR3 DNA reads TGTGCCAGCAGCCGAAGAACGAACAGTTACATGAACACTGAAGCTTTCTTT. Encoded protein: CASSRRTNSYMNTEAFF.

This clonotype occurred many times. The chain couples TRBV7-8 to TRBJ2-3, with D uncertain. Germline V gene data show CDR1 as SGHVS and CDR2 as FQNEAQ. The CDR3 sequence is 12 residues long. V lost 5 bases, J lost 3 bases, and 6 bases lay in between. The CDR3 sequence is CASSRRTDTQYF. As DNA, the CDR3 is TGTGCCAGCAGCCGAAGAACAGATACGCAGTATTTT.

In this sample, this clonotype turned up a few times. The chain joins TRBV20-1 to TRBJ2-7; perhaps TRBD2 as D (7 bases). There are 14 residues in the CDR3. Germline assignment: CDR1 DFQATT and CDR2 SNEGSKA (reference sequence). Trimming stripped 2 bases from V and 2 bases from J, with 13 bases between. CDR3 nucleotides: TGCAGTGCTAGAATAGGGGGGGGAACCTACGAGCAGTACTTC. As protein: CSARIGGGTYEQYF.

This clonotype was seen a few times. The genes are TRBV6-1 and TRBJ1-3; possible D gene TRBD1, 5 bases. Per the germline V gene, CDR1 is MNHNS and CDR2 is SASEGT. Trimming took off 7 bases at V and 0 bases at J, with 10 bases between the two ends. This CDR3 spans 14 amino acids. CDR3 nucleotide sequence: TGTGCCAGCACCAGCGGGGGCTCTGGAAACACCATATATTTT. Translation: CASTSGGSGNTIYF.

The genes are TRBV7-2 and TRBJ1-1; D is unresolved. The germline CDR1 and CDR2 sequences are SGHTA and FQGNSA. V lost 3 bases, J lost 7 bases, and 6 bases lay in between. The CDR3 has 11 amino acids. The CDR3 region has the DNA TGTGCCAGCAGCTTCATTGATGAAGCTTTCTTT. It codes for CASSFIDEAFF.

This clonotype showed up many times. The J gene is TRBJ1-2, the V gene TRBV14; D uncertain. Germline lookup yields CDR1 SGHDN and CDR2 FVKESK. The CDR3 length is 13 residues. Trimming left V 2 bases short and J 3 bases short, with 7 bases between. This chain's CDR3 is CASSQQEYYGYTF. In DNA, the CDR3 is TGTGCCAGCAGCCAACAGGAATACTATGGCTACACCTTC. Full variable domain (remainder filled in from reference TRBV14 and TRBJ1-2): EAGVTQFPSHSVIEKGQTVTLRCDPISGHDNLYWYRRVMGKEIKFLLHFVKESKQDESGMPNNRFLAERTGGTYSTLKVQPAELEDSGVYFCASSQQEYYGYTFGSGTRLTVV.

This clonotype has a count of ten or more. This rearrangement joins TRBV10-3 to TRBJ2-2; D is unresolved. The CDR3 is 15 residues long. CDR1 and CDR2 from the germline V gene are ENHRY and SYGVKD. The CDR3 DNA is TGTGCGATAAAGGAAATCGACACGAACACCGGGGAGCTGTTTTTT. It translates to CAIKEIDTNTGELFF.

This clonotype was counted between two and nine times. The chain couples TRBV10-3 to TRBJ2-3, with 14 bases aligning to TRBD2. After removal of 6 bases from V and 2 bases from J, the junction contained 1 base not matched to a gene. Germline-derived CDR1 and CDR2 are ENHRY and SYGVKD. CDR3 length equals 15 residues. CDR3 sequence reads: CAIRGLAGDTDTQYF. The CDR3 DNA sequence: TGTGCCATCAGGGGACTAGCGGGGGACACAGATACGCAGTATTTT.

The chain uses TRBV9 and TRBJ1-1; TRBD1 might be the D (6 bases). Per the germline V gene, CDR1 is SGDLS and CDR2 is YYNGEE. V gave up 4 bases and J gave up 5 bases, with 18 bases separating them. The CDR3 contains 15 residues. The CDR3 DNA reads as TGTGCCAGCAGCACCCACGGGGGGCCTATGACTGAAGCTTTCTTT. It encodes CASSTHGGPMTEAFF.

This clonotype was detected ten times or more. This sequence joins TRBV18 and TRBJ1-5; possible D gene TRBD1, 6 bases. The CDR3 runs to 15 residues. Looked up from germline, CDR1 is KGHSH and CDR2 is LQKENI. The V gene lost 5 bases and the J gene lost 0 bases, with 11 bases spanning the gap. The CDR3 region has the DNA TGTGCCAGCTCAGCAGGGGCGTATAGCAATCAGCCCCAGCATTTT. Encoded protein: CASSAGAYSNQPQHF. The variable domain in full, completed from reference TRBV18 and TRBJ1-5, reads NAGVMQNPRHLVRRRGQEARLRCSPMKGHSHVYWYRQLPEEGLKFMVYLQKENIIDESGMPKERFSAEFPKEGPSILRIQQVVRGDSAAYFCASSAGAYSNQPQHFGDGTRLSIL.